This T cell receptor (beta chain) comes out of a study of vaccination effects on CD4 cells after COVID-19. Expansion with viral peptide pools was applied to antigen-specific CD4+ T cells by the ViraFEST assay prior to sequencing. Culture proceeded for approximately 9 days, and CD4+ T cells were then isolated. All participants had two doses of either the BNT162b2 or mRNA-1273 vaccine. Absence of prior SARS-CoV-2 infection characterized the vaccine recipients, who showed negative nucleocapsid antibodies. Trimming left V 0 bases short and J 7 bases short, with 11 bases between. Germline CDR1 is SGHDT and CDR2 is YYEEEE. This CDR3 has 13 amino acids. Notes on this clone: Its antigen is undetermined.

Here immunoSEQ multiplex PCR was the method, and the copy in TCRdb shows in-frame clones only, minus some. The table lists around 69,000 clones, just under 75% of them singletons. The material sequenced was CD4+ T cells from PBMCs cultured with HCoV-229E spike peptides, taken after COVID-19 vaccination. This TCR was sampled from a human donor who received a COVID-19 vaccine. This chain connects TRBV5-6 to TRBJ2-7, with D perhaps TRBD2 (5 bases). The CDR3 DNA follows: TGTGCCAGCAGCTTGGAGGGTCGCGGGGAGCAGTACGTC. Translation: CASSLEGRGEQYV.